This passage covers 28 T cell receptor beta chains from one sample sequenced in a study of blood T cell repertoires in COVID-19. Sequencing used immunoSEQ multiplex PCR; TCRdb keeps in-frame clones, though not all of them. The sample has 330,000 or so clones; approximately 92% are singletons. Sequencing was carried out using PBMCs or T cells enriched from blood (not recorded which). These TCRs come from a woman younger than 45 who had recovered from COVID-19.

The chain employs TRBV3-1 (or the pseudogene TRBV3-2) and TRBJ2-3; TRBD2 is a possible D gene (6 bases). CDR1 and CDR2 (germline): LGHDT, YNNKEL (reference sequence). Trimming shortened V by 1 base and J by 2 bases, and 25 bases separated the two germline ends. The CDR3 is 20 residues long. This CDR3 is CASSQVASGWPSPNTDTQYF. In DNA, the CDR3 is TGTGCCAGCAGCCAAGTGGCCAGCGGGTGGCCTTCCCCTAACACAGATACGCAGTATTTT.

The chain combines TRBV9 with TRBJ2-1, with a weak D call TRBD2 (5 bases). The CDR3 has 13 residues. V was shortened by 0 bases and J by 5 bases, with 6 bases between the two germline ends. The germline CDR1 and CDR2 sequences are SGDLS and YYNGEE. Here the CDR3 DNA reads TGTGCCAGCAGCGTAGGGACTCACAATGAGCAGTTCTTC. It codes for CASSVGTHNEQFF.

The V call is TRBV18, the J call TRBJ1-1, with a weak D call TRBD1 (5 bases). CDR1 and CDR2 from the germline V gene are KGHSH and LQKENI. Deletions cut 2 bases from V and 3 bases from J, with 16 bases between. This CDR3 is 16 amino acids long. CDR3 bases: TGTGCCAGCTCACCATATGACAGCAGATCTTACACTGAAGCTTTCTTT. Protein sequence: CASSPYDSRSYTEAFF.

DNA for the CDR3: TGCAGCGTTGAAGGGACAGGGAAAAGCGAGGATGAGCAGTTCTTC. Protein product: CSVEGTGKSEDEQFF. V is TRBV29-1 and J is TRBJ2-1; 8 nucleotides match TRBD1. The V and J ends lost 1 base and 8 bases, in that order; junction bases with no gene match: 10. The length of the CDR3 is 15 residues. Germline-derived CDR1 and CDR2 are SQVTM and ANQGSEA.

The chain links TRBV9 to TRBJ2-7; D is undetermined. The germline CDR1 and CDR2 sequences are SGDLS and YYNGEE. This CDR3 is 15 amino acids long. V was trimmed by 0 bases and J by 7 bases, leaving 17 bases between them. As DNA, the CDR3 is TGTGCCAGCAGCGTAGATCCGTCCGAGTTGCGTGAGCAGTACTTC. Protein: CASSVDPSELREQYF.

The J gene is TRBJ1-1, the V gene TRBV18, with a tentative D call TRBD1 (5 bases). Between the trimmed V and J ends, which lost 6 bases and 3 bases, there was a span of 17 bases. The germline V gene has CDR1 KGHSH and CDR2 LQKENI. The CDR3 contains 15 residues. The CDR3 DNA sequence: TGTGCCAGCTCCTCGACGCGGCAGGGCGACACTGAAGCTTTCTTT. Encoded protein: CASSSTRQGDTEAFF.

The rearrangement uses TRBV6-5 and TRBJ2-1, with a possible D match to TRBD1 (5 bases). The CDR3 spans 15 residues. Trimming took 5 bases from V and 0 from J, leaving 11 bases between them. CDR1 and CDR2 (germline): MNHEY, SVGAGI. The CDR3 is CASSLDSFSYNEQFF. The CDR3 DNA sequence: TGTGCCAGCAGTCTAGACAGTTTCTCCTACAATGAGCAGTTCTTC.

J is TRBJ2-2 and V is TRBV11-2, with TRBD2 matching over 15 bases. CDR1 is SGHAT, CDR2 FQNNGV, per germline. The CDR3 has 16 amino acids. The V and J ends lost 3 bases and 7 bases, in that order; junction bases with no gene match: 3. The chain's CDR3 is CASSLRTSGGVGELFF. CDR3 coding DNA: TGTGCCAGCAGCTTGAGGACTAGCGGGGGGGTCGGGGAGCTGTTTTTT.

This sequence joins TRBV28 and TRBJ1-1; D possibly corresponds to TRBD1 (5 bases). The CDR3 contains 13 residues. Germline CDR1 reads MDHEN; CDR2 reads SYDVKM. The V gene lost 6 bases and the J gene lost 6 bases, with 14 bases spanning the gap. The CDR3 sequence: CASRSAGIPEAFF. CDR3 DNA: TGTGCCAGCAGATCCGCAGGGATCCCTGAAGCTTTCTTT.

CDR3 sequence (DNA): TGTGCCAGCTCCGAAAGGGGATTAACTGAAGCTTTCTTT. Protein product: CASSERGLTEAFF. The chain recombines TRBV19 with TRBJ1-1, with TRBD1 as a possible D gene (5 bases). CDR3 size: 13 residues. CDR1 is LNHDA and CDR2 is SQIVND in the germline V gene (reference sequence). V was trimmed by 9 bases and J by 5 bases, leaving 16 bases between them. The entire variable domain, with the rest obtained from reference TRBV19 and TRBJ1-1, is as follows: DGGITQSPKYLFRKEGQNVTLSCEQNLNHDAMYWYRQDPGQGLRLIYYSQIVNDFQKGDIAEGYSVSREKKESFPLTVTSAQKNPTAFYLCASSERGLTEAFFGQGTRLTVV.

This clone was picked up one time. The chain combines TRBV18 with TRBJ2-1; TRBD2 matches 8 bases. This CDR3 is 16 amino acids long. Germline lookup yields CDR1 KGHSH and CDR2 LQKENI. With 0 bases clipped from V and 9 bases from J, the junction kept 10 bases outside the gene matches. CDR3 nucleotide sequence: TGTGCCAGCTCACCACCCACTAGCGGCAAAAGGGGTGAGCAGTTCTTC. This sequence encodes CASSPPTSGKRGEQFF.

V usage is TRBV3-1 (or the pseudogene TRBV3-2) and J usage is TRBJ2-5, with 8 bases lining up with TRBD2. Germline V gene data show CDR1 as LGHDT and CDR2 as YNNKEL (reference sequence). This CDR3 comprises 14 residues. The J segment lost 3 bases and the V segment lost 3 bases, leaving 3 bases of the junction unmatched. The CDR3 is CASSQGGGKETQYF. The CDR3, as DNA: TGTGCCAGCAGCCAGGGCGGGGGGAAAGAGACCCAGTACTTC.

The chain links TRBV2 to TRBJ1-1, with D perhaps matching TRBD1 (5 bases). Germline loops: CDR1 SNHLY, CDR2 FYNNEI. The CDR3 totals 14 residues. The V gene lost 4 bases and the J gene lost 1 base, with 10 bases spanning the gap. The CDR3 bases are TGTGCCAGCAGTGTGGGCAGGGAGAACACTGAAGCTTTCTTT. Translated: CASSVGRENTEAFF.

This chain connects TRBV28 to TRBJ1-6, with D tentatively TRBD1 (5 bases). V was trimmed by 7 bases and J by 10 bases, leaving 14 bases between them. The length of the CDR3 is 13 residues. Germline V gene sequence: CDR1 MDHEN, CDR2 SYDVKM. The CDR3 is CASTPGGRSPLHF. The CDR3 DNA sequence: TGTGCCAGCACCCCCGGGGGGAGATCACCCCTCCACTTT.

The chain carries TRBV4-3 and TRBJ1-1; 7 bases fit TRBD1. The V gene's germline CDR1 is LGHNA and CDR2 YSLEER. V lost 0 bases, J lost 1 base, and 2 bases stayed unmatched. CDR3 length equals 15 residues. Here the CDR3 reads CASSQDYRGNTEAFF. Here the CDR3 DNA reads TGCGCCAGCAGCCAAGACTACAGGGGGAACACTGAAGCTTTCTTT.

This chain connects TRBV11-2 to TRBJ2-3; D call uncertain. Germline assignment: CDR1 SGHAT and CDR2 FQNNGV. The V end was cut by 5 bases, the J end by 4 bases, with 13 bases between. The CDR3 totals 14 residues. CDR3 protein: CASSPLYAADTQYF. The CDR3 nucleotides read TGTGCCAGCAGCCCCTTGTACGCGGCAGATACGCAGTATTTT.

This chain connects TRBV28 to TRBJ2-1; 7 bases are shared with TRBD2. Germline assignment: CDR1 MDHEN and CDR2 SYDVKM. J was trimmed by 8 bases and V by 7 bases; bases with no gene match: 8. The CDR3 totals 13 residues. The CDR3 DNA reads as TGTGCCAGCACCCCGGGAGGCCTGGATGAGCAGTTCTTC. Its translation: CASTPGGLDEQFF.

The rearrangement joins TRBV29-1 to TRBJ2-1; D uncertain. V was pared by 4 bases and J by 5 bases, with 6 bases between. The CDR3 is 11 residues long. The germline V gene encodes CDR1 SQVTM and CDR2 ANQGSEA. CDR3 nucleotide sequence: TGCAGCGTTGCACAGAACAATGAGCAGTTCTTC. It encodes CSVAQNNEQFF.

On this clone itself: Other nucleotide sequences from this sample produce the same CDR3. The chain employs TRBV4-1 and TRBJ2-5; possibly TRBD2 for D (6 bases). Between the trimmed V and J ends, which lost 0 bases and 7 bases, there was a span of 12 bases. Germline CDR1 is MGHRA and CDR2 is YSYEKL. The CDR3 contains 14 residues. As DNA, the CDR3 is TGCGCCAGCAGCCAAGATCTCCGGGGGTGGACCCAGTACTTC. It is translated as CASSQDLRGWTQYF.

The rearrangement joins TRBV9 to TRBJ2-7; tentatively, D is TRBD1 (6 bases). Trimming removed 2 bases from V and 5 bases from J, with 17 bases in between. Germline V gene data show CDR1 as SGDLS and CDR2 as YYNGEE. This CDR3 contains 15 residues. The CDR3 nucleotides read TGTGCCAGCAGCGTTGGCCCAGGGGCTCCCCACGAGCAGTACTTC. This encodes CASSVGPGAPHEQYF.

The DNA for the CDR3 is TGTGCCAGCAACTTTCATGAGGAAGCCACCGGGGAGCTGTTTTTT. This sequence encodes CASNFHEEATGELFF. The chain is built from TRBV6-5 and TRBJ2-2; D ambiguous. Germline loops: CDR1 MNHEY, CDR2 SVGAGI. The ends were cut back, 7 bases at V and 4 bases at J, with 16 bases in the middle. The CDR3 totals 15 residues.

This chain links TRBV5-4 with TRBJ1-2; 7 bases line up with TRBD1. Germline CDR1 reads SGHNT; CDR2 reads YYREEE (reference sequence). The CDR3 contains 14 residues. V gave up 3 bases and J gave up 2 bases; unmatched junction bases: 4. In nucleotides, the CDR3 is TGTGCCAGCAGCTGGGGGACAGAGAACTATGGCTACACCTTC. Its translation: CASSWGTENYGYTF.

This clone has a single count. In DNA form, the CDR3 reads TGTGCCAGCAGTTTAGGGGCTAGCGGGAGCTCCGAGCAGTACTTC. Translating it yields CASSLGASGSSEQYF. The V gene is TRBV28, the J gene TRBJ2-7, with 10 bases identical to TRBD2. This CDR3 is 15 amino acids long. The V and J ends lost 2 bases and 6 bases, in that order; junction bases with no gene match: 7. CDR1 and CDR2 from the germline V gene are MDHEN and SYDVKM.

The rearrangement joins TRBV5-4 to TRBJ2-3; 11 nucleotides agree with TRBD2. Germline V lookup: CDR1 SGHNT, CDR2 YYREEE (reference sequence). The CDR3 loop spans 16 amino acids. V was clipped by 4 bases and J by 8 bases; unmatched bases: 12. CDR3 amino acids: CASSHIAGLAVGTQYF. Written as DNA, the CDR3 is TGTGCCAGCAGCCACATCGCGGGACTAGCGGTCGGTACGCAGTATTTT.

The chain has TRBV6-5 and TRBJ1-2; TRBD1 aligns across 9 bases. V lost 7 bases, J lost 5 bases, and 5 bases stayed unmatched. CDR3 size: 13 residues. Per the germline V gene, CDR1 is MNHEY and CDR2 is SVGAGI. CDR3 DNA sequence: TGTGCCAGCACCACGGGACAGGGTTATGGCTACACCTTC. Its translation: CASTTGQGYGYTF.

The CDR3 nucleotides are TGTGCCAGCAGTTTGCCTAGCAGACACACAGATACGCAGTATTTT. Translated, it gives CASSLPSRHTDTQYF. The rearrangement uses TRBV28 and TRBJ2-3; maybe TRBD2 (5 bases). This CDR3 comprises 15 residues. Germline CDR1 reads MDHEN; CDR2 reads SYDVKM. V lost 3 bases to trimming and J lost 2 bases, with 12 bases between them.

This rearrangement joins TRBV12-3 or TRBV12-4 to TRBJ1-1; 9 bases line up with TRBD1. Trimming took 8 bases from V and 4 from J; bases not matched to a gene: 5. The CDR3 has 13 amino acids. The CDR3 nucleotides read TGTGCCAGCGGGACAGGGAGTGCCACTGAAGCTTTCTTT. Amino acids: CASGTGSATEAFF.

This clone was found a few times. This chain connects TRBV18 to TRBJ2-7; 7 bases are a match to TRBD2. Germline CDR1 reads KGHSH; CDR2 reads LQKENI. V lost 9 bases, J lost 4 bases, and 6 bases stayed unmatched. The CDR3 is 12 amino acids. The CDR3 spells CASRRGEYEQYF. The CDR3 coding sequence is TGTGCCAGTCGCCGGGGGGAATACGAGCAGTACTTC.